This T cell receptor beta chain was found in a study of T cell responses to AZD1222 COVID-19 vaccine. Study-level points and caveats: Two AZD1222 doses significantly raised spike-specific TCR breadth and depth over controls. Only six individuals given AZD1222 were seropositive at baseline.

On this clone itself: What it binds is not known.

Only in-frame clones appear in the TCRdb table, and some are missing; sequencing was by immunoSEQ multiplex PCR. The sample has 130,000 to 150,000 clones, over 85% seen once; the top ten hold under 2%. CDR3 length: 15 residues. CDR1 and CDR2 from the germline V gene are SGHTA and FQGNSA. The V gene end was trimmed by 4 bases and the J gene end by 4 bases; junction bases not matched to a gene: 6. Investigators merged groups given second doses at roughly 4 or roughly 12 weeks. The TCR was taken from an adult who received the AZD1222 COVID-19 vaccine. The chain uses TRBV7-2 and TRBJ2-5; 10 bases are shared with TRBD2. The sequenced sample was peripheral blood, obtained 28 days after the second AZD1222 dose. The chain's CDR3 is CASSSSSGSGETQYF. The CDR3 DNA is TGTGCCAGCAGCTCATCTAGCGGGAGTGGAGAGACCCAGTACTTC.